Listed below are T cell receptor beta chains from one sample, sequenced in a study of T cell changes during pregnancy in multiple sclerosis. Libraries were prepared by immunoSEQ multiplex PCR; TCRdb keeps only in-frame clonotypes and omits some of them. The sample records over 50,000 clones, about 90% being singletons. The material sequenced was peripheral blood, taken in the third trimester of pregnancy. The origin of the receptors is a female donor in good health, enrolled as a control in a pregnancy study. The CDR3 runs from the conserved cysteine through the conserved F or W. A D gene is named only where the DNA matches it firmly. Not every row has a clone size; where given, it reads once, few, many or a size class.

cdr3_nt,cdr3_aa,v_call,j_call,clone_size,d_call
TGTGCCAGCAGCTTAGTGGTGACAGGGGGCCGGGAGCTGTTTTTT,CASSLVVTGGRELFF,TRBV7-9,TRBJ2-2,.,TRBD1
TGTGCCAGCAGCTACGGACAGGGAAGAATGGACACTGAAGCTTTCTTT,CASSYGQGRMDTEAFF,TRBV5-6,TRBJ1-1,.,TRBD1
TGTGCCAGCTCGCGGGACACAGATACGCAGTATTTT,CASSRDTDTQYF,TRBV18,TRBJ2-3,.,.
TGCGCCAGCAGCGTTCCAGGGGAAGATACGCAGTATTTT,CASSVPGEDTQYF,TRBV5-1,TRBJ2-3,.,.
TGCGCCAGCAGCCAAGATCGGCGGGCTGGCTCCTACAATGAGCAGTTCTTC,CASSQDRRAGSYNEQFF,TRBV4-3,TRBJ2-1,.,.
TGTGCCAGCAGTTTAGAGCCGTTAGGCAATCAGCCCCAGCATTTT,CASSLEPLGNQPQHF,TRBV28,TRBJ1-5,.,.
TGTGCCAGCAGCTTGTTGGACATTTTCTCTGGGGCCAACGTCCTGACTTTC,CASSLLDIFSGANVLTF,TRBV5-6,TRBJ2-6,.,.
TGTGCCAGCAGCCCCTGGGACAGGGCGGCGGGAAACACCATATATTTT,CASSPWDRAAGNTIYF,TRBV28,TRBJ1-3,.,TRBD1
TGTGCCAGCTTTCGGACAGGTGGCTCCTACAATGAGCAGTTCTTC,CASFRTGGSYNEQFF,TRBV7-2,TRBJ2-1,.,TRBD1
TGTGCCAGCAGTTACGGACAGTTAAGCTACGAGCAGTACTTC,CASSYGQLSYEQYF,TRBV27,TRBJ2-7,.,.
TGTGCCAGCAGCGCGGTCAGGGGCGGCTATGGCTACACCTTC,CASSAVRGGYGYTF,TRBV7-8,TRBJ1-2,.,.
TGTGCCAGCAGCGTTGCGGGGACCAAAAACATTCAGTACTTC,CASSVAGTKNIQYF,TRBV7-9,TRBJ2-4,once,.
TGTGCCAGCAGCTTGCCAGACCCGGGACTAGCCTACGAGCAGTACTTC,CASSLPDPGLAYEQYF,TRBV5-4,TRBJ2-7,.,TRBD2
TGTGCCAGCAGCCAAGATATAGTTCGGGAAGGGGGCGGTGCGGGGCAAACCCAGTACTTC,CASSQDIVREGGGAGQTQYF,TRBV4-2,TRBJ2-7,.,.
TGTGCCAGTAGTATGGGGGCAGGGGCCACCTACGAGCAGTACTTC,CASSMGAGATYEQYF,TRBV19,TRBJ2-7,.,.
TGTGCCACCCTACAGGTTTTAAATGACTATGGCTACACCTTC,CATLQVLNDYGYTF,TRBV10-3,TRBJ1-2,.,.
TGCGCCAGCAGCCAAGATACAGCGGGGGGGAGCTCCTACAATGAGCAGTTCTTC,CASSQDTAGGSSYNEQFF,TRBV4-1,TRBJ2-1,once,TRBD2
TGTGCCAGCACCCTGGGACTAGCGGCACCAGAGACCCAGTACTTC,CASTLGLAAPETQYF,TRBV6-6,TRBJ2-5,.,TRBD2
TGTGCCAGCAGGGGGACAGATAATTCACCCCTCCACTTT,CASRGTDNSPLHF,TRBV6-6,TRBJ1-6,few,TRBD1
TGTGCCAGCAGTGACAGTTCACTAGGGTCAGCGGGTACGCAGTATTTT,CASSDSSLGSAGTQYF,TRBV6-4,TRBJ2-3,.,.
TGTGCCAGTTCGGACAGGGGGCCATCCTACGAGCAGTACTTC,CASSDRGPSYEQYF,TRBV27,TRBJ2-7,.,TRBD1
TGTGCCAGCAGTTTAATGACAGGGGGCCTGGGGGGCTACACCTTC,CASSLMTGGLGGYTF,TRBV27,TRBJ1-2,.,TRBD1
TGTGCCAGCAGCCAAAGGAAGGGGGCAGGTTACGAGCAGTACTTC,CASSQRKGAGYEQYF,TRBV14,TRBJ2-7,.,TRBD1
TGTGCCAGCAGCTCCTACGGCGGGGGGATGACCCAGTACTTC,CASSSYGGGMTQYF,TRBV7-2,TRBJ2-5,few,TRBD2
TGCGCCACCAGCAGGGGGCTAAGCTATGGCTACACCTTC,CATSRGLSYGYTF,TRBV4-3,TRBJ1-2,.,TRBD1
TGCAGCGTTGAAGGGGCGGGGACAGAAAGAAATACGCAGTATTTT,CSVEGAGTERNTQYF,TRBV29-1,TRBJ2-3,.,.
TGTGCCAGCAGCTTAGCAGACTTCTCCTACGAGCAGTACTTC,CASSLADFSYEQYF,TRBV11-1,TRBJ2-7,.,.
TGTGCCAGCAGTTTTTCGCAGGGAGGGGGGGGCAGGTCACCCCTCCACTTT,CASSFSQGGGGRSPLHF,TRBV27,TRBJ1-6,.,.
TGTGCTAGCAGCCGGGGACAGGGCCGCACAGATACGCAGTATTTT,CASSRGQGRTDTQYF,TRBV7-7,TRBJ2-3,.,TRBD1
TGTGCCAGCAGTTTAGCGGGGGGCACAGATACGCAGTATTTT,CASSLAGGTDTQYF,TRBV6-4,TRBJ2-3,.,TRBD2
TGTGCCAGCAGTTTATTCCAGGGGCAGAACACTGAAGCTTTCTTT,CASSLFQGQNTEAFF,TRBV28,TRBJ1-1,once,.
TGTGCCAGCAGGCAGTGGGGCTACACCTTC,CASRQWGYTF,TRBV6-1,TRBJ1-2,few,.
TGTGCCAGCAGCTTAGGGGACAGGCTCATTTTC,CASSLGDRLIF,TRBV7-9,TRBJ2-6,.,TRBD1
TGTGCTAGTGGTGGCGGCCTGGCCAGCAATCAGCCCCAGCATTTT,CASGGGLASNQPQHF,TRBV12-5,TRBJ1-5,once,.
TGTGCCAGCAGATACCAGGGTAGGGGCGGCTACACCTTC,CASRYQGRGGYTF,TRBV7-9,TRBJ1-2,.,.
TGTGCCAGCACCCCCGGGGGGTTAAATGAAAAACTGTTTTTT,CASTPGGLNEKLFF,TRBV6-1,TRBJ1-4,.,.
TGTGCCAGCAGCCAACAAGGCGGGAAAGCCAAAAACATTCAGTACTTC,CASSQQGGKAKNIQYF,TRBV4-2,TRBJ2-4,.,.
TGCGCCAGCAGCTCTGTGACAGGGAGAGAGACCCAGTACTTC,CASSSVTGRETQYF,TRBV5-1,TRBJ2-5,.,TRBD1
TGTGCCAGCATTCGTACCAAACCAGGTCCTAATGAAAAACTGTTTTTT,CASIRTKPGPNEKLFF,TRBV28,TRBJ1-4,.,.
TGTGCCAGCTCCGGGGACAGGGCGGTCTACACCTTC,CASSGDRAVYTF,TRBV18,TRBJ1-2,.,TRBD1
TGCAGCGTTGAGGTTGGGACAGCGAACTACGAGCAGTACTTC,CSVEVGTANYEQYF,TRBV29-1,TRBJ2-7,.,TRBD1
TGTGCCAGCTCACCAGGTCGGGCCTACGAGCAGTACTTC,CASSPGRAYEQYF,TRBV18,TRBJ2-7,few,.
TGTGCCAGCAGCTTAAGGAGTAGGACAGGGGGCTATGGCTACACCTTC,CASSLRSRTGGYGYTF,TRBV11-2,TRBJ1-2,.,TRBD1
TGTGCCAGCAGCTTAGTCGCAGGTTCTTACTCTGGGGCCAACGTCCTGACTTTC,CASSLVAGSYSGANVLTF,TRBV11-2,TRBJ2-6,.,.
TGTGCCAGCAGCTTATCGGGGTATCCTTTCTCTGGAAACACCATATATTTT,CASSLSGYPFSGNTIYF,TRBV7-2,TRBJ1-3,.,.
TGTGCCAGCAGTGATGGGCGGGGAAGGACAGATACGCAGTATTTT,CASSDGRGRTDTQYF,TRBV25-1,TRBJ2-3,.,.
TGTGCCAGCAGCGTGAGGGGGACAACTAATGAAAAACTGTTTTTT,CASSVRGTTNEKLFF,TRBV7-2,TRBJ1-4,.,.
TGTGCCAGCAGTTTCGACAGCCACTATGGCTACACCTTC,CASSFDSHYGYTF,TRBV27,TRBJ1-2,.,.
TGTGCCATCAGTGAGTCGGTAACGGGAGGAGTCTACGAGCAGTACTTC,CAISESVTGGVYEQYF,TRBV10-3,TRBJ2-7,.,TRBD2
TGCGCCAGCAGCCCCGGTACAGGGGTTCGGGGGACTGAAGCTTTCTTT,CASSPGTGVRGTEAFF,TRBV4-3,TRBJ1-1,.,TRBD1
TGTGCCAGCAGCCACACTAGCGGGGGGTTCACAGATACGCAGTATTTT,CASSHTSGGFTDTQYF,TRBV7-9,TRBJ2-3,.,TRBD2
TGTGCCACCAGCCCCCGAACGGGGAACGTTAGGTCTGGAAACACCATATATTTT,CATSPRTGNVRSGNTIYF,TRBV15,TRBJ1-3,.,.
TGTGCCAGCAGCTCGAACAGGGGCGACACTGAAGCTTTCTTT,CASSSNRGDTEAFF,TRBV13,TRBJ1-1,.,TRBD1
TGTGCCAGCAGCTTAGTCCGGGGGACAGGGGATCAGCCCCAGCATTTT,CASSLVRGTGDQPQHF,TRBV7-9,TRBJ1-5,.,TRBD1